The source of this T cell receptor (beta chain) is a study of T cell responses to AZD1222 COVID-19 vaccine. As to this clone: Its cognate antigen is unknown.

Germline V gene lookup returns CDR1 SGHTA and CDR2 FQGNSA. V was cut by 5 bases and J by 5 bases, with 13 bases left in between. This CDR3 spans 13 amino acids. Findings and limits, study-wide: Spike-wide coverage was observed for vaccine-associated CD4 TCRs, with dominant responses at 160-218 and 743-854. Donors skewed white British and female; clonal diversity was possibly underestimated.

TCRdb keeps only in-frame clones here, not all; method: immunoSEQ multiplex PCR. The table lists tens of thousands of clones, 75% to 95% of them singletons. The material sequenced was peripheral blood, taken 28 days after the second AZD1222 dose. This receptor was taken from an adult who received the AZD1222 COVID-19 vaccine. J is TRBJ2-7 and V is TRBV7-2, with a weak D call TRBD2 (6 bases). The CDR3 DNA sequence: TGTGCCAGCAGCCTAGTGGGGGGAAACGAGCAGTACTTC. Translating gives CASSLVGGNEQYF.